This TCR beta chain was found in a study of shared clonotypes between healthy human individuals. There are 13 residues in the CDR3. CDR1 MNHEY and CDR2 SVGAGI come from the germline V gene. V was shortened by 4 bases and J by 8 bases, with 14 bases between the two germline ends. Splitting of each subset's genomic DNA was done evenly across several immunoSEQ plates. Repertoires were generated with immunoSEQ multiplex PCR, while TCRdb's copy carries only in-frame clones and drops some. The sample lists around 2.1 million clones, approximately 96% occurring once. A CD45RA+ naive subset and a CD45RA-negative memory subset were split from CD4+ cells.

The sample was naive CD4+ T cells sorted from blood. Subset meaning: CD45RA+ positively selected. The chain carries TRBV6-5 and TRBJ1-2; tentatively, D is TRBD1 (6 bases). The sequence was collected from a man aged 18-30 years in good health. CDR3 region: CASSSTTGYGYTF. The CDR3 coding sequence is TGTGCCAGCAGTTCCACCACAGGGTACGGCTACACCTTC.